Below are 4 T cell receptor beta chains sequenced from a single sample in a study of OX40 agonist ivuxolimab in advanced cancers. Clones were sequenced by immunoSEQ multiplex PCR, and TCRdb holds only the in-frame ones, with some missing. The table shows over 30,000 clones, with roughly 80% occurring only once. Sequencing used CD4+ or CD8+ T cells sorted from blood, obtained in a trial of the OX40 agonist ivuxolimab. Receptors were obtained from an adult with an advanced solid tumor such as melanoma, head and neck, liver or kidney cancer.

The V and J genes are TRBV5-6 and TRBJ2-7; D unclear. The V end lost 3 bases, the J end lost 0 bases, and 7 bases lay between the germline ends. Looked up from germline, CDR1 is SGHDT and CDR2 is YYEEEE. CDR3 length: 13 residues. DNA of the CDR3: TGTGCCAGCAGCTATGTGAGCTCCTACGAGCAGTACTTC. Translated, it gives CASSYVSSYEQYF.

The chain links TRBV5-4 to TRBJ1-1, with D possibly TRBD1 on 5 matching bases. The CDR3 extends over 13 amino acids. Trimming stripped 7 bases from V and 7 bases from J, with 17 bases between. The V gene's germline CDR1 is SGHNT and CDR2 YYREEE (reference sequence). The CDR3, as DNA: TGTGCCAGCCTTTCGGGGGGTACCGGTGAAGCTTTCTTT. This sequence encodes CASLSGGTGEAFF.

The chain uses TRBV27 and TRBJ2-7; D remains unclear. This CDR3 comprises 14 residues. Trimming took off 1 base at V and 3 bases at J, with 10 bases between the two ends. CDR1 and CDR2 (germline): MNHEY, SMNVEV (reference sequence). This CDR3 is CASSLLGNFYEQYF. CDR3 DNA sequence: TGTGCCAGCAGTTTATTGGGGAATTTCTACGAGCAGTACTTC.

There are a few counts of this clone. The chain combines TRBV9 with TRBJ1-1; no clear D. V dropped 0 bases and J dropped 4 bases, with 7 bases sitting between them. CDR3 size: 13 residues. Per germline, CDR1 SGDLS and CDR2 YYNGEE. The CDR3 protein is CASSVEWSTEAFF. Written as DNA, the CDR3 is TGTGCCAGCAGCGTAGAATGGAGCACTGAAGCTTTCTTT.